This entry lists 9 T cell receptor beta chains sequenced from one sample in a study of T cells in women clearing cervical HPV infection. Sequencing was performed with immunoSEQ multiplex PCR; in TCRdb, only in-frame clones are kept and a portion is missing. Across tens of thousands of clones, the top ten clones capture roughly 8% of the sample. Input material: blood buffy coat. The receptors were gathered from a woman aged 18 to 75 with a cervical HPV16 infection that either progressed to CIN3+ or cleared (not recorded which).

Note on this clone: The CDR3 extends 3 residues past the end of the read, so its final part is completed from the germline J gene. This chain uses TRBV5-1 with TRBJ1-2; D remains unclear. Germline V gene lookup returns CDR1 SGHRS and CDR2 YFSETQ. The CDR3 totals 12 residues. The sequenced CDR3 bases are TGCGCCAGCAGCTTTGGTAGTCTCGGC. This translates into CASSFGSLG. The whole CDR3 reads CASSFGSLGYTF.

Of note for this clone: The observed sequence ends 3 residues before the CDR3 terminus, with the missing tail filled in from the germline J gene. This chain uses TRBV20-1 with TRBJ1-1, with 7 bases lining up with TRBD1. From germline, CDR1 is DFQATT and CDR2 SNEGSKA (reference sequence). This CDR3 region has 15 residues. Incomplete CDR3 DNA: TGCAGTGCTACTACCTCCTACAGGGGCTTACGGTCA. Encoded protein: CSATTSYRGLRS. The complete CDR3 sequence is CSATTSYRGLRSAFF.

The CDR3 loop is CASRYGFSGANVLFF. CDR3 DNA (partial): TGTGCCAGCAGATACGGATTTTCTGGGGCCAACGTG. The chain employs TRBV5-6 and TRBJ2-2; maybe TRBD1 (5 bases). The read stops 3 residues short of the end of the CDR3; the missing end is completed from the germline J gene. CDR3 size: 15 residues. CDR1 and CDR2 from the germline V gene are SGHDT and YYEEEE.

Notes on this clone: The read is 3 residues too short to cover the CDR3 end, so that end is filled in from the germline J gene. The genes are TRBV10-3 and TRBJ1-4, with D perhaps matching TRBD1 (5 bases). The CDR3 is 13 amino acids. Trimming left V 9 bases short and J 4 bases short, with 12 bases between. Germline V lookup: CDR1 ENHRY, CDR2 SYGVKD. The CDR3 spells CAIRGEGNEKLFF. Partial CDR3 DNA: TGTGCCATTAGAGGGGAGGGTAATGAAAAA.

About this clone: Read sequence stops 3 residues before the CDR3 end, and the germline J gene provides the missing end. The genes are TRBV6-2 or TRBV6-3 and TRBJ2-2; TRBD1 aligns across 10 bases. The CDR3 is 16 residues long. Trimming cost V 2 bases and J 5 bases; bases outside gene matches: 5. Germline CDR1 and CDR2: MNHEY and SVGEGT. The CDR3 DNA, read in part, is TGTGCCAGCAGTTACGCCCGGGACAGGGGAACCGGGGAG. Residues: CASSYARDRGTGE. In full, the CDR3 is CASSYARDRGTGELFF.

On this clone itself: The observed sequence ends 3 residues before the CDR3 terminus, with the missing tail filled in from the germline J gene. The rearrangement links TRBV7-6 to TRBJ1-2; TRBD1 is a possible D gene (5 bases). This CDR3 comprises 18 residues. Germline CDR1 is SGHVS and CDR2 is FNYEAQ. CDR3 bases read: TGTGCCAGCAGCTTGGAAAGGGACTCCATCCCCTACATTTACGAC. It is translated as CASSLERDSIPYIYD. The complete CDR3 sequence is CASSLERDSIPYIYDYTF.

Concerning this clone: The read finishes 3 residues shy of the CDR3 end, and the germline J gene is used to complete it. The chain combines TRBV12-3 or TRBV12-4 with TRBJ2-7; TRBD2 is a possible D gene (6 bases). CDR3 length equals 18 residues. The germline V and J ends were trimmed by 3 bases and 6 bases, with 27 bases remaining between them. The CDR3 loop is CASSFHPRSTRTSPEQYF. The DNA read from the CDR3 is TGTGCCAGCAGTTTCCACCCCAGATCGACTAGGACCTCTCCCGAG.

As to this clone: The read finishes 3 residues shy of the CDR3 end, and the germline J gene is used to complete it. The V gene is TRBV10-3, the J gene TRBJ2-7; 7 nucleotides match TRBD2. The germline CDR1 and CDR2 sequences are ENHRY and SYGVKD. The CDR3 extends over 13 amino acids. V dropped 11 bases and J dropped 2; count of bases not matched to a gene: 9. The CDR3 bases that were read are TGTGCCTCGATCCCTAGCGGAACCTACGAG. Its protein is CASIPSGTYE. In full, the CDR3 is CASIPSGTYEQYF.

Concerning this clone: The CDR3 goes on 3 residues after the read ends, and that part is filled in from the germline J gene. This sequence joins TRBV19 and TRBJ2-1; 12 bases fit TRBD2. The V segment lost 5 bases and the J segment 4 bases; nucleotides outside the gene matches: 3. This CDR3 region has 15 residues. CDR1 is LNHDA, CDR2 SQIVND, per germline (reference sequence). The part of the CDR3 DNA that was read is TGTGCCAGTAGTTCTAGCGGGAGGGTGTACAATGAG. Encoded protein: CASSSSGRVYNE. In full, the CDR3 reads CASSSSGRVYNEQFF.